These 21 T cell receptor beta chains were sequenced from one sample in a study of blood T cells in healthy people across ages (dated by TCRdb to between 2014 and 2017). To prepare the library, 5' RACE was applied. The listed sequencing device is Illumina HiSeq 2500. A second PCR of roughly 7 to 11 cycles was performed with a sample-barcoded 5' primer and a J-beta primer mix. Using fastp at Q25 and MiXCR, TCRdb reprocessed the public reads and kept productive beta chains. Under each unique CDR3 protein, matching rows form one entry showing the most common genes and DNA. In this sample the table shows 500,000 to 550,000 distinct CDR3 sequences, around 24% of which occur a single time. Of the sample, around 10% falls within the top ten clones. These records were also assigned to another study, of T cells of mothers and their children.

The sequenced material came from blood. Receptor source: a boy between 10 and 17 years old in good health.

The gene calls are TRBV20-1 and TRBJ1-4, with D maybe TRBD1 (5 bases). Trimming pared 5 bases from V and 5 bases from J, leaving 15 bases between. The CDR3 runs to 14 residues. The germline CDR1 and CDR2 sequences are DFQATT and SNEGSKA (reference sequence). The CDR3 region has the DNA TGCAGTGCTCCGGGGCCCAGTGGGAATGAAAAACTGTTTTTT. Translated, it gives CSAPGPSGNEKLFF.

This clonotype came up many times. The chain employs TRBV7-2 and TRBJ1-2; D gene ambiguous. The CDR3 sequence is 14 residues long. Per the germline V gene, CDR1 is SGHTA and CDR2 is FQGNSA. V dropped 3 bases and J dropped 6 bases, with 14 bases sitting between them. CDR3 amino acids: CASSFAPSRDGYTF. The CDR3 bases are TGTGCCAGCAGCTTCGCACCCTCGAGGGATGGCTACACCTTC.

This clonotype was observed a handful of times. This sequence joins TRBV27 and TRBJ2-7, with unresolved D. The CDR3 spans 16 residues. The V end lost 2 bases, the J end lost 2 bases, and 16 bases lay between the germline ends. CDR1 and CDR2 from the germline V gene are MNHEY and SMNVEV (reference sequence). The CDR3 sequence: CASSLARVSSPYEQYF. CDR3 sequence (DNA): TGTGCCAGCAGTTTAGCCCGGGTATCATCCCCCTACGAGCAGTACTTC.

Remarks on this clonotype: One end of the junction is discordant with germline, which a read error may explain. This sequence joins TRBV4-3 and TRBJ2-6; maybe TRBD1 (5 bases). CDR3 length: 16 residues. Per germline, CDR1 LGHNA and CDR2 YSLEER. The CDR3 nucleotides read TGCGCCAGCGGCCAAGATTTAGGGGCTGGGGCCAACGTCCTGACTTTC. It specifies CASGQDLGAGANVLTF.

The chain combines TRBV7-9 with TRBJ2-3; 10 positions agree with TRBD2. Germline V gives CDR1 SEHNR, CDR2 FQNEAQ (reference sequence). The CDR3 has 15 residues. V lost 0 bases to trimming and J lost 7 bases; unmatched junction nucleotides: 4. The CDR3 sequence: CASSLAQRGGNTQYF. For the CDR3, the DNA is TGTGCCAGCAGCTTAGCGCAGCGGGGGGGCAATACGCAGTATTTT.

This clonotype was seen a few times. The chain combines TRBV27 with TRBJ2-1; D is unresolved. Per germline, CDR1 MNHEY and CDR2 SMNVEV (reference sequence). V dropped 6 bases and J dropped 0 bases, with 12 bases sitting between them. The CDR3 is made up of 15 amino acids. The CDR3 DNA reads as TGTGCCAGCAGGGTTGGGTCCATCTCCTACAATGAGCAGTTCTTC. Translation: CASRVGSISYNEQFF.

Comments on this clonotype: Possible read error: a much larger clone is one base away. The CDR3 here is CSACDFWTQYF. Written as DNA, the CDR3 is TGCAGTGCTTGCGACTTCTGGACCCAGTACTTC. The chain uses TRBV20-1 and TRBJ2-5; no firm D call. In germline, CDR1 is DFQATT, CDR2 SNEGSKA (reference sequence). The CDR3 is 11 amino acids. V shed 5 bases and J shed 7 bases, with 11 bases lying between them.

V and J are TRBV19 and TRBJ1-6; no definite D call. Germline V gives CDR1 LNHDA, CDR2 SQIVND (reference sequence). The CDR3 is 13 amino acids. The V gene lost 6 bases and the J gene lost 9 bases, with 12 bases spanning the gap. CDR3 protein: CASSPGGSSPLHF. The CDR3 DNA is TGTGCCAGTAGCCCTGGCGGTAGTTCACCCCTCCACTTT.

This chain uses TRBV6-2 or TRBV6-3 with TRBJ2-5; 9 positions agree with TRBD1. This CDR3 has 15 residues. CDR1 is MNHEY, CDR2 SVGEGT, per germline. The V and J ends lost 5 bases and 4 bases, in that order; junction bases with no gene match: 8. CDR3 nucleotide sequence: TGTGCCAGCAGTCTTTCCAGGACAGGGGTAGAGACCCAGTACTTC. This codes for CASSLSRTGVETQYF.

This clonotype was observed a handful of times. The chain carries TRBV7-9 and TRBJ1-2; the D is unclear. Trimming took off 4 bases at V and 8 bases at J, with 11 bases between the two ends. Germline CDR1 and CDR2: SEHNR and FQNEAQ (reference sequence). The CDR3 spans 12 residues. The DNA for the CDR3 is TGTGCCAGCAGCTCACAAGAGGCGGGCTACACCTTC. It encodes CASSSQEAGYTF.

The rearrangement uses TRBV20-1 and TRBJ1-4; perhaps TRBD1 as D (6 bases). CDR1 is DFQATT, CDR2 SNEGSKA, per germline (reference sequence). V was cut by 6 bases and J by 8 bases, with 16 bases left in between. The CDR3 runs 13 residues. CDR3 protein: CSANRAMGEKLFF. In nucleotides, the CDR3 is TGCAGTGCCAACAGGGCCATGGGCGAAAAACTGTTTTTT.

A few counts support this clonotype. In DNA form, the CDR3 reads TGTGCCAGCTCACCAACTACTCACTACGAGCAGTACTTC. This encodes CASSPTTHYEQYF. The chain is built from TRBV18 and TRBJ2-7; D is undetermined. The V and J ends lost 2 bases and 3 bases respectively, with 8 bases between them. The CDR3 is 13 amino acids. Germline V gene sequence: CDR1 KGHSH, CDR2 LQKENI. Filled out from reference TRBV18 and TRBJ2-7, the complete variable domain reads NAGVMQNPRHLVRRRGQEARLRCSPMKGHSHVYWYRQLPEEGLKFMVYLQKENIIDESGMPKERFSAEFPKEGPSILRIQQVVRGDSAAYFCASSPTTHYEQYFGPGTRLTVT.

J is TRBJ2-2 and V is TRBV9, with TRBD2 identical over 9 bases. Trimming cost V 0 bases and J 10 bases; bases outside gene matches: 4. Germline V gives CDR1 SGDLS, CDR2 YYNGEE. This CDR3 comprises 14 residues. CDR3 amino acids: CASSVAAGGPELFF. CDR3 nucleotides: TGTGCCAGCAGCGTAGCGGCGGGGGGGCCGGAGCTGTTTTTT.

This rearrangement joins TRBV24-1 to TRBJ2-5, with D maybe TRBD1 (5 bases). V shed 3 bases and J shed 0 bases, with 10 bases lying between them. The CDR3 extends over 15 amino acids. Looked up from germline, CDR1 is KGHDR and CDR2 is SFDVKD. CDR3 DNA: TGTGCCACCAGTGATCTCCGGACAAACCAAGAGACCCAGTACTTC. This codes for CATSDLRTNQETQYF.

This sequence joins TRBV29-1 and TRBJ1-4; 8 bases map to TRBD1. The CDR3 has 14 residues. After removal of 0 bases from V and 8 bases from J, the junction contained 5 bases not matched to a gene. Germline V gene sequence: CDR1 SQVTM, CDR2 ANQGSEA. The CDR3 sequence: CSVEDRGRKEKLFF. In DNA, the CDR3 is TGCAGCGTTGAAGACAGGGGGCGGAAGGAAAAACTGTTTTTT.

Note on this clonotype: An end of the junction does not agree with germline; a read error may underlie this. The chain is built from TRBV7-7 and TRBJ2-7, with 7 bases aligning to TRBD1. Germline CDR1 SSHAT, CDR2 FNYEAQ (reference sequence). The CDR3 has 14 residues. The CDR3 is CASSLGERGRLISF. Here the CDR3 DNA reads TGTGCTAGCAGCTTAGGGGAAAGGGGGCGCCTTATATCCTTC.

This sequence joins TRBV15 and TRBJ1-5, with no clear D. The CDR3 length is 17 residues. Trimming left V 0 bases short and J 2 bases short, with 14 bases between. CDR1 and CDR2 from the germline V gene are LNHNV and YYDKDF (reference sequence). CDR3 nucleotide sequence: TGTGCCACCAGCAGAGATGGCAGGAACCGCCGCAATCAGCCCCAGCATTTT. Translating gives CATSRDGRNRRNQPQHF.

The CDR3 protein is CSVSGLAGGQSWEQYF. CDR3 in DNA: TGCAGCGTTAGTGGACTAGCGGGAGGCCAAAGTTGGGAGCAGTACTTC. The chain recombines TRBV29-1 with TRBJ2-5; 14 positions match TRBD2. V shed 5 bases and J 11 bases; nucleotides not matched to a gene: 16. The CDR3 has 16 residues. Germline V gene sequence: CDR1 SQVTM, CDR2 ANQGSEA.

This clonotype has just a few counts. V is TRBV6-5 and J is TRBJ2-1, with D perhaps matching TRBD2 (5 bases). Germline assignment: CDR1 MNHEY and CDR2 SVGAGI. The ends were cut back, 10 bases at V and 2 bases at J, with 18 bases in the middle. The length of the CDR3 is 15 residues. The DNA of the CDR3 is TGTGCCACGCAGGCGGGCGCAAGAACCTACAATGAGCAGTTCTTC. Its translation: CATQAGARTYNEQFF.

Of note for this clonotype: One junction end disagrees with the germline gene, perhaps due to a read error. V usage is TRBV6-6 and J usage is TRBJ2-1, with D perhaps matching TRBD1 or TRBD2 (5 bases each). CDR3 length equals 13 residues. The germline V gene encodes CDR1 MNHNY and CDR2 SVGAGI (reference sequence). The CDR3 coding sequence is TGTGCAAGCAGTTCGGAGCTCGGGGCTGAGCAGTTCTTC. Its translation is CASSSELGAEQFF.

This clonotype has more than one count but fewer than ten. V and J are TRBV14 and TRBJ2-1; 11 bases align to TRBD2. The CDR3 contains 19 residues. J was trimmed by 4 bases and V by 0 bases; bases with no gene match: 11. Germline assignment: CDR1 SGHDN and CDR2 FVKESK. The CDR3 is CASSQDLRLAGGHYNEQFF. CDR3 DNA: TGTGCCAGCAGCCAAGATTTACGATTAGCGGGAGGGCATTACAATGAGCAGTTCTTC.